This T cell receptor (beta chain) derives from a study of T-cell memory formation after mild COVID-19. Study-wide background: The TCR clusters were mostly specific to one donor.

Study-wide points: Clones contracting over day 15 to 85 were CD4/CD8 balanced, with later expanders leaning CD4+. There was no confirmation that second-wave clones peaking on day 37 were SARS-CoV-2 specific.

About this clonotype: What it binds is unknown.

TCRdb called the 5' RACE reads again in MiXCR, with one record for every CDR3 protein. Of approximately 490,000 distinct CDR3 sequences listed, around 21% are singletons. The V end was cut by 5 bases, the J end by 0 bases, with 14 bases between. The germline gives CDR1 SGHVS, CDR2 FNYEAQ. The CDR3 has 16 amino acids. This rearrangement joins TRBV7-6 to TRBJ2-1, with D possibly being TRBD2 (5 bases). The sequenced sample was PBMCs or a T cell subset sorted from them (not recorded which). The receptor was isolated from an adult woman who had mild COVID-19 (a few samples of this study predate the infection). Cell type and time point are not known. The CDR3 DNA sequence: TGTGCCAGCAGCCCCAGCGGCCTGAGCTCCTACAATGAGCAGTTCTTC. Its translation is CASSPSGLSSYNEQFF.